These 2 T cell receptor beta chains share one sample of origin, sequenced in a study of control samples from healthy donors and cancer patients. Clones were sequenced by immunoSEQ multiplex PCR, and TCRdb holds only the in-frame ones, with some missing. This table has roughly 190,000 clones, around 90% appearing once. Sequencing was carried out using blood. The receptors stem from a man aged 30-40 years in good health.

The chain recombines TRBV4-1 with TRBJ2-7; 13 bases agree with TRBD2. J lost 0 bases, V lost 0 bases, and 11 bases had no gene match. Germline CDR1 reads MGHRA; CDR2 reads YSYEKL. The CDR3 covers 20 residues. The CDR3 sequence is CASSQDWTSGGLIGSYEQYF. The CDR3, as DNA: TGCGCCAGCAGCCAAGATTGGACTAGCGGGGGACTAATAGGCTCCTACGAGCAGTACTTC.

This rearrangement joins TRBV20-1 to TRBJ2-3, with 7 bases that match TRBD1. Germline V gives CDR1 DFQATT, CDR2 SNEGSKA (reference sequence). J gave up 0 bases and V 3 bases, and 3 bases lay outside the gene matches. The CDR3 loop spans 14 amino acids. The DNA for the CDR3 is TGCAGTGCTAGTGGGGACAGTAGCACAGATACGCAGTATTTT. Encoded protein: CSASGDSSTDTQYF.